Listed here are 28 T cell receptor beta chains from one sample, sequenced in a study of blood T cell repertoires in COVID-19. Measured with immunoSEQ multiplex PCR; TCRdb has only the in-frame clones, and not every one. The profile shows under 80,000 clones, approximately 83% of them singletons. Sequenced material: peripheral blood. All receptors come from a human donor in a cohort sampled during active COVID-19.

This chain joins TRBV4-2 and TRBJ2-5, with 10 bases aligning to TRBD2. This CDR3 has 15 amino acids. Germline loops: CDR1 LGHNA, CDR2 YNFKEQ. V shed 4 bases, J shed 5 bases, and the junction held 7 bases outside the gene matches. This CDR3 is CASSPLAGGGETQYF. The DNA of the CDR3 is TGTGCCAGCAGCCCTTTAGCGGGGGGAGGGGAGACCCAGTACTTC.

This clone was found once. The chain couples TRBV2 to TRBJ2-7; 11 nucleotides line up with TRBD2. The CDR3 consists of 15 residues. The junction had 4 bases not matched to a gene; V was cut back by 4 bases and J by 2 bases. Germline V gives CDR1 SNHLY, CDR2 FYNNEI. Written as DNA, the CDR3 is TGTGCCAGCAGTGGTAGCGGGGGGGGCGCCTACGAGCAGTACTTC. This encodes CASSGSGGGAYEQYF.

This clone occurred once. The chain carries TRBV5-4 and TRBJ1-1; TRBD1 agrees at 7 bases. Germline-derived CDR1 and CDR2 are SGHNT and YYREEE (reference sequence). The V segment lost 4 bases and the J segment 1 base; nucleotides outside the gene matches: 4. There are 14 residues in the CDR3. The CDR3 sequence is CASSVPGGNTEAFF. The CDR3 DNA follows: TGTGCCAGCAGCGTACCAGGGGGGAACACTGAAGCTTTCTTT.

The rearrangement uses TRBV7-8 and TRBJ2-5; 12 bases are a match to TRBD2. The germline gives CDR1 SGHVS, CDR2 FQNEAQ. V trimming: 0 bases; J trimming: 0 bases; junction bases outside the gene matches: 5. The CDR3 totals 18 residues. CDR3 sequence: CASSLALAGGLDQETQYF. DNA for the CDR3: TGTGCCAGCAGCTTAGCTCTAGCGGGGGGGCTGGACCAAGAGACCCAGTACTTC. The complete variable domain, with remaining parts taken from reference TRBV7-8 and TRBJ2-5, reads GAGVSQSPRYKVAKRGQDVALRCDPISGHVSLFWYQQALGQGPEFLTYFQNEAQLDKSGLPSDRFFAERPEGSVSTLKIQRTQQEDSAVYLCASSLALAGGLDQETQYFGPGTRLLVL.

CDR3 coding DNA: TGTGCCACCAGTGACGGCCTAGGGGCGCAGTATTTT. Its translation: CATSDGLGAQYF. J is TRBJ2-3 and V is TRBV24-1; perhaps TRBD1 as D (5 bases). Germline V gives CDR1 KGHDR, CDR2 SFDVKD. The V gene lost 4 bases and the J gene lost 10 bases, with 11 bases spanning the gap. The CDR3 is 12 amino acids.

J is TRBJ1-2 and V is TRBV5-8, with D perhaps matching TRBD1 (5 bases). Germline V gives CDR1 SGHTS, CDR2 YDEGEE. The CDR3 has 13 residues. V was pared by 4 bases and J by 2 bases, with 9 bases between. The CDR3 DNA sequence: TGTGCCAGCAGCCCCGACAGAAACTATGGCTACACCTTC. Its protein is CASSPDRNYGYTF.

The rearrangement links TRBV7-9 to TRBJ1-1; 8 bases align to TRBD1. The germline V gene has CDR1 SEHNR and CDR2 FQNEAQ (reference sequence). CDR3 size: 14 residues. V was clipped by 5 bases and J by 1 base; unmatched bases: 3. The CDR3 nucleotides are TGTGCCAGCAGCAAGGGACAGGAGAACACTGAAGCTTTCTTT. Amino acid sequence: CASSKGQENTEAFF.

V usage is TRBV7-9 and J usage is TRBJ1-1; weak D call: TRBD1 (5 bases). The CDR3 spans 14 residues. V lost 2 bases and J lost 3, with 10 bases in between. In germline, CDR1 is SEHNR, CDR2 FQNEAQ (reference sequence). In nucleotides, the CDR3 is TGTGCCAGCAGCTTATCCAGGGTTGACACTGAAGCTTTCTTT. The encoded protein is CASSLSRVDTEAFF.

The CDR3 nucleotides read TGTGCCGGCCCGGGGGGAGGCGAGCAGTACTTC. Translated: CAGPGGGEQYF. This rearrangement joins TRBV21-1 to TRBJ2-7; the D segment call TRBD2 is taken from the table without a DNA check. TRBV21-1 is assigned pseudogene status. The CDR3 has 11 amino acids.

In nucleotides, the CDR3 is TGTGCCAGCAGTGGAGCACAGGGGCCCTCCTACGAGCAGTACTTC. As protein: CASSGAQGPSYEQYF. J is TRBJ2-7 and V is TRBV6-1; TRBD1 agrees at 7 bases. The CDR3 totals 15 residues. Per the germline V gene, CDR1 is MNHNS and CDR2 is SASEGT. Trimming removed 4 bases from V and 0 bases from J; junction bases left unmatched: 6.

The CDR3: CATRTSGGKETQYF. The CDR3 DNA reads TGCGCCACTAGGACTAGCGGGGGGAAAGAGACCCAGTACTTC. The V and J genes are TRBV5-1 and TRBJ2-5, with 14 bases identical to TRBD2. This CDR3 contains 14 residues. In germline, CDR1 is SGHRS, CDR2 YFSETQ. V lost 9 bases and J lost 3; bases outside the gene matches: 4.

This clone appeared a few times. The chain employs TRBV5-6 and TRBJ2-2; 12 bases are shared with TRBD2. This CDR3 region has 18 residues. Germline CDR1 and CDR2: SGHDT and YYEEEE. With V trimmed by 1 base and J by 0 bases, 4 bases remained unmatched. The CDR3 DNA sequence: TGTGCCAGCAGCTTGCCGGGACTAGCGGGTGCGAACACCGGGGAGCTGTTTTTT. Amino acids: CASSLPGLAGANTGELFF.

This chain joins TRBV4-1 and TRBJ2-5; D might be TRBD1 (6 bases). The germline V gene has CDR1 MGHRA and CDR2 YSYEKL. This CDR3 comprises 13 residues. V was pared by 2 bases and J by 7 bases, with 11 bases between. CDR3 nucleotide sequence: TGCGCCAGCAGCCAACACCAGGGGACGACCCAGTACTTC. This encodes CASSQHQGTTQYF.

This chain connects TRBV7-2 to TRBJ2-7; 9 bases agree with TRBD1. The CDR3 covers 15 residues. Unmatched junction bases numbered 5, after V lost 4 bases and J lost 1 base. Germline V gene sequence: CDR1 SGHTA, CDR2 FQGNSA. The CDR3, as DNA: TGTGCCAGCAGCTCCGACAGGGGGGTTTCCTACGAGCAGTACTTC. Protein product: CASSSDRGVSYEQYF. Filled out from reference TRBV7-2 and TRBJ2-7, the complete variable domain reads GAGVSQSPSNKVTEKGKDVELRCDPISGHTALYWYRQSLGQGLEFLIYFQGNSAPDKSGLPSDRFSAERTGGSVSTLTIQRTQQEDSAVYLCASSSDRGVSYEQYFGPGTRLTVT.

This chain links TRBV28 with TRBJ1-1; the match to TRBD1 covers 10 bases. Germline V gene lookup returns CDR1 MDHEN and CDR2 SYDVKM. The CDR3 spans 13 residues. Losses at the gene ends were 10 bases for V and 3 bases for J; bases not matched to a gene: 5. For the CDR3, the DNA is TGTGCCACCAGGACAGGGGGGGACACTGAAGCTTTCTTT. Its translation is CATRTGGDTEAFF.

The rearrangement joins TRBV9 to TRBJ1-5, with D maybe TRBD1 (6 bases). The CDR3 runs to 15 residues. The V gene lost 2 bases and the J gene lost 4 bases, with 13 bases spanning the gap. CDR1 is SGDLS and CDR2 is YYNGEE in the germline V gene. The CDR3 coding sequence is TGTGCCAGCAGCGTCCCGGGGGGCACAAATCAGCCCCAGCATTTT. Translation gives CASSVPGGTNQPQHF.

The V call is TRBV5-1, the J call TRBJ2-7; TRBD1 matches at 8 bases. Germline V lookup: CDR1 SGHRS, CDR2 YFSETQ. Losses at the gene ends were 0 bases for V and 1 base for J; bases not matched to a gene: 6. This CDR3 spans 16 amino acids. The CDR3 loop is CASSLAPDRASYEQYF. Here the CDR3 DNA reads TGCGCCAGCAGCTTGGCACCGGACAGGGCATCCTACGAGCAGTACTTC. Full variable domain (missing parts from reference TRBV5-1 and TRBJ2-7): KAGVTQTPRYLIKTRGQQVTLSCSPISGHRSVSWYQQTPGQGLQFLFEYFSETQRNKGNFPGRFSGRQFSNSRSEMNVSTLELGDSALYLCASSLAPDRASYEQYFGPGTRLTVT.

The chain recombines TRBV9 with TRBJ2-2; D gene ambiguous. The V gene lost 5 bases and the J gene lost 7 bases, with 9 bases spanning the gap. Germline V gives CDR1 SGDLS, CDR2 YYNGEE. This CDR3 has 12 residues. The CDR3 loop is CASRGADGELFF. The CDR3 DNA is TGTGCCAGCAGAGGAGCAGACGGGGAGCTGTTTTTT.

The V call is TRBV7-9, the J call TRBJ1-1; 7 bases match TRBD1. CDR1 is SEHNR, CDR2 FQNEAQ, per germline (reference sequence). V shed 1 base, J shed 3 bases, and the junction held 2 bases outside the gene matches. This CDR3 has 14 residues. The CDR3 region has the DNA TGTGCCAGCAGCTTAGACAGGGGATACACTGAAGCTTTCTTT. Residues: CASSLDRGYTEAFF.

The chain has TRBV11-2 and TRBJ2-3, with a possible D match to TRBD2 (6 bases). CDR1 and CDR2 from the germline V gene are SGHAT and FQNNGV. CDR3 length: 14 amino acids. The V and J ends lost 6 bases and 0 bases respectively, with 10 bases between them. The CDR3 loop reads CASRIAASTDTQYF. Written as DNA, the CDR3 is TGTGCCAGCAGGATAGCGGCTAGCACAGATACGCAGTATTTT.

The V gene is TRBV4-3, the J gene TRBJ1-5; D gene uncertain. CDR1 is LGHNA, CDR2 YSLEER, per germline. V was shortened by 0 bases and J by 4 bases, with 7 bases between the two germline ends. This CDR3 is 14 amino acids long. The CDR3 loop is CASSQESGNQPQHF. DNA for the CDR3: TGCGCCAGCAGCCAAGAGTCGGGGAATCAGCCCCAGCATTTT.

The CDR3 here is CAWNLGQGRNQPQHF. The CDR3 nucleotides read TGTGCCTGGAACCTTGGACAGGGGCGCAATCAGCCCCAGCATTTT. V usage is TRBV30 and J usage is TRBJ1-5; 9 bases align to TRBD1. The germline gives CDR1 GTSNPN, CDR2 SVGIG (reference sequence). This CDR3 comprises 15 residues. Losses at the gene ends were 4 bases for V and 2 bases for J; bases not matched to a gene: 6.

This clone was observed a single time. This rearrangement joins TRBV27 to TRBJ2-7; TRBD1 matches 8 bases. The germline V gene has CDR1 MNHEY and CDR2 SMNVEV (reference sequence). This CDR3 spans 14 amino acids. Germline trimming cut 3 bases from V and 5 bases from J; bases unmatched to any gene: 6. The CDR3 protein is CASSFFQGANEQYF. Written as DNA, the CDR3 is TGTGCCAGCAGTTTCTTCCAGGGGGCAAACGAGCAGTACTTC.

The CDR3 here is CASRAQGGGGELFF. CDR3 DNA: TGTGCCAGTAGGGCGCAGGGAGGAGGCGGGGAGCTGTTTTTT. V gene TRBV19 combines with J gene TRBJ2-2; tentative D call: TRBD2 (6 bases). This CDR3 comprises 14 residues. V was trimmed by 6 bases and J by 7 bases, leaving 15 bases between them. Germline CDR1 LNHDA, CDR2 SQIVND (reference sequence).

This chain uses TRBV11-2 with TRBJ1-2; 10 nucleotides agree with TRBD1. V lost 2 bases and J lost 6; bases outside the gene matches: 18. There are 19 residues in the CDR3. The germline V gene has CDR1 SGHAT and CDR2 FQNNGV. The CDR3 DNA reads as TGTGCCAGCAGCTTAAGCCGGGACAGGGGTGGTCCCGCCGTAAATGGCTACACCTTC. Translation: CASSLSRDRGGPAVNGYTF.

This clone has only one observation. The V and J genes are TRBV18 and TRBJ1-2; possible D gene TRBD1, 5 bases. Trimming removed 3 bases at V and 1 base at J, with 9 bases between. This CDR3 has 14 amino acids. Germline CDR1 KGHSH, CDR2 LQKENI. The CDR3 DNA is TGTGCCAGCTCACCCCAGGGTTTTAACTATGGCTACACCTTC. Translated: CASSPQGFNYGYTF.

The J gene is TRBJ1-1, the V gene TRBV2; perhaps TRBD1 as D (6 bases). Germline loops: CDR1 SNHLY, CDR2 FYNNEI. The CDR3 is made up of 15 amino acids. V was trimmed by 5 bases and J by 1 base, leaving 14 bases between them. CDR3: CASSPPEGQNTEAFF. The CDR3 DNA follows: TGTGCCAGCAGTCCACCCGAGGGACAGAACACTGAAGCTTTCTTT.

The genes are TRBV5-4 and TRBJ2-3; tentative D call: TRBD1 (7 bases). V lost 3 bases and J 5 bases, leaving 10 bases between the germline ends. CDR1 is SGHNT and CDR2 is YYREEE in the germline V gene (reference sequence). This CDR3 has 13 amino acids. The CDR3 DNA follows: TGTGCCAGCAGCTACCAGGGGGGAGATACGCAGTATTTT. It is translated as CASSYQGGDTQYF.